One sample yielded the 6 T cell receptor beta chains listed below, sequenced in a study of early T cells in non-severe SARS-CoV-2 infection. TCRdb re-called the 5' RACE reads through MiXCR, storing one row per CDR3 protein. The sample shows some 96,000 distinct CDR3 sequences, 13% of them seen only once. The sample taken for sequencing was whole blood. The source is an adult who was a healthcare worker with PCR-confirmed SARS-CoV-2 infection or an uninfected control (not recorded which).

There are many counts of this clonotype. The chain links TRBV5-1 to TRBJ1-1; 7 bases line up with TRBD1. The length of the CDR3 is 16 residues. V lost 0 bases and J lost 7; bases outside the gene matches: 12. Germline V CDR1 and CDR2: SGHRS, YFSETQ. Here the CDR3 DNA reads TGCGCCAGCAGCTTGGCCGCCTCGAACAGGGGATATGAAGCTTTCTTT. Encoded protein: CASSLAASNRGYEAFF.

This clonotype was picked up a small number of times. The chain combines TRBV7-2 with TRBJ2-1; D is tentatively TRBD1 or TRBD2 (7 bases each). CDR1 is SGHTA, CDR2 FQGNSA, per germline. This CDR3 is 15 amino acids long. V lost 4 bases and J 2 bases, leaving 12 bases between the germline ends. CDR3 loop: CASSWGGGPYNEQFF. CDR3 nucleotide sequence: TGTGCCAGCAGCTGGGGAGGGGGCCCCTACAATGAGCAGTTCTTC.

This chain links TRBV6-2 or TRBV6-3 with TRBJ2-6, with TRBD1 matching 9 bases. CDR3 length equals 16 residues. Germline CDR1 is MNHEY and CDR2 is SVGEGT. Germline trimming cut 4 bases from V and 6 bases from J; bases unmatched to any gene: 7. The CDR3 loop is CASSSNRGRAANVLTF. DNA for the CDR3: TGTGCCAGCAGTTCGAACAGGGGGCGAGCGGCCAACGTCCTGACTTTC.

This clonotype was seen at least ten times. The rearrangement uses TRBV24-1 and TRBJ2-3; unclear D gene. CDR1 and CDR2 from the germline V gene are KGHDR and SFDVKD. The CDR3 covers 15 residues. V was clipped by 7 bases and J by 4 bases, with 17 bases between them. The CDR3 loop reads CATSPRWSWPDTQYF. CDR3 bases: TGTGCCACCAGCCCCCGGTGGTCGTGGCCAGATACGCAGTATTTT.

This clonotype is large within its sample. The chain employs TRBV6-5 and TRBJ1-1; D unclear. Trimming left V 3 bases short and J 2 bases short, with 10 bases between. The length of the CDR3 is 14 residues. CDR1 MNHEY and CDR2 SVGAGI come from the germline V gene. This chain's CDR3 is CASSYGSGNTEAFF. In nucleotides, the CDR3 is TGTGCCAGCAGTTATGGATCGGGAAACACTGAAGCTTTCTTT.

This clonotype was detected a few times. The chain joins TRBV6-2 or TRBV6-3 to TRBJ2-1; the D call may be TRBD1 or TRBD2 (5 bases each). Trimming cost V 2 bases and J 4 bases, with 15 bases left between them. This CDR3 comprises 16 residues. CDR1 and CDR2 (germline): MNHEY, SVGEGT. The CDR3 nucleotides read TGTGCCAGCAGTTACCGAACAGGTGGGGGTTACAATGAGCAGTTCTTC. The encoded protein is CASSYRTGGGYNEQFF.